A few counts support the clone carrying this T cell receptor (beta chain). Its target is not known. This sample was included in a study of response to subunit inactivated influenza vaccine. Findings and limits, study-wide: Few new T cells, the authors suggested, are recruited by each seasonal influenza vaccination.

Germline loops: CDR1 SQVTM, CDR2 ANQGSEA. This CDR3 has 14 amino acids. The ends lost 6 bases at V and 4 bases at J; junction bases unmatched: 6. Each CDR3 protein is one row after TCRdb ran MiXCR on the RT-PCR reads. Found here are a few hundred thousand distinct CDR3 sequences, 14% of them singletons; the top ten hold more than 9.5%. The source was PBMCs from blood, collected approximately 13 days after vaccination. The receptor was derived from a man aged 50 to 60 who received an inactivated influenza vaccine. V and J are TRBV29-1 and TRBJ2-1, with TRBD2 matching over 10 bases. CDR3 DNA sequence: TGCAGCGTGGTAGCGGGGGGAATGTACAATGAGCAGTTCTTC. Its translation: CSVVAGGMYNEQFF.